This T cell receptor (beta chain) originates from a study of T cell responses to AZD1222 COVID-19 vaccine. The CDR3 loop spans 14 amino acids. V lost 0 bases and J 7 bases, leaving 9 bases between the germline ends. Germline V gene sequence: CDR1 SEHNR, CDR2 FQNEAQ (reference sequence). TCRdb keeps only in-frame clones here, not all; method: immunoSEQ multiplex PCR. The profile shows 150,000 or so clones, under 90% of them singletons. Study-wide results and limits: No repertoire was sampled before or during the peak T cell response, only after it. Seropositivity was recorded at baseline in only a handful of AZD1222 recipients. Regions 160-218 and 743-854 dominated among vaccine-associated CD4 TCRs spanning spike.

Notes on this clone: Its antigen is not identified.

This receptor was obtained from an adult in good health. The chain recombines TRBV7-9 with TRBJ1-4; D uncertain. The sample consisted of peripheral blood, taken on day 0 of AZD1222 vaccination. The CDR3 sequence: CASSLAGIREKLFF. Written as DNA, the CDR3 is TGTGCCAGCAGCTTAGCAGGAATTCGTGAAAAACTGTTTTTT.